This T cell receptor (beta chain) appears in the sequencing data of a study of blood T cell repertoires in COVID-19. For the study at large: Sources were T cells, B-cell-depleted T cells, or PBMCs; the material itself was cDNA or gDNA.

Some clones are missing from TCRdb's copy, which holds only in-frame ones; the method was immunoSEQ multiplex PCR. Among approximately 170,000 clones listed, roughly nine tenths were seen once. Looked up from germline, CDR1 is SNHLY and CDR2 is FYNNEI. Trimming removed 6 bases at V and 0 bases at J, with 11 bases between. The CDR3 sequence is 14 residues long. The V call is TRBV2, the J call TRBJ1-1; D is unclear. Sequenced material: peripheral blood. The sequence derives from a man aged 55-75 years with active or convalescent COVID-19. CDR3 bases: TGTGCCAGCAGGGGCGGGAGCATGAACACTGAAGCTTTCTTT. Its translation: CASRGGSMNTEAFF.